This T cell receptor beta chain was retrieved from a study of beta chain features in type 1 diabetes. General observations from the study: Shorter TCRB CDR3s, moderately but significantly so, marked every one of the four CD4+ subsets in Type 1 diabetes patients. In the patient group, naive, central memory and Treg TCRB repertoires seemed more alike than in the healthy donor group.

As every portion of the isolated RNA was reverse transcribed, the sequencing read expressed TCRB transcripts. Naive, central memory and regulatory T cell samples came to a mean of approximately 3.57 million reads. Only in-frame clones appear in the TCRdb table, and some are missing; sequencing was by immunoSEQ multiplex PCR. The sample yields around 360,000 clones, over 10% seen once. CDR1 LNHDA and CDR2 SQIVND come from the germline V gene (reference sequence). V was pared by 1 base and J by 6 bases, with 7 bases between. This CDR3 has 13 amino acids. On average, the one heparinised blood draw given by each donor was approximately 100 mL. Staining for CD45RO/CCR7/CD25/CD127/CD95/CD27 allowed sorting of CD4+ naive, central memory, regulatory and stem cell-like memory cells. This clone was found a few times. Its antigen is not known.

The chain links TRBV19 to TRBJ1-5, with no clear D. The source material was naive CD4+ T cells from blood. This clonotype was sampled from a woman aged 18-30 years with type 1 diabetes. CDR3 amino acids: CASSIGGFQPQHF. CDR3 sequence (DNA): TGTGCCAGTAGTATAGGAGGGTTTCAGCCCCAGCATTTT.